This T cell receptor beta chain was sequenced for a study of graft-versus-host responses after intestinal transplantation. About the research overall: Tacrolimus plus steroids were given to all recipients for two to three years, preceded by anti-thymocyte globulin induction.

The CDR3 has 13 residues. CDR1 and CDR2 from the germline V gene are SGDLS and YYNGEE. Trimming pared 0 bases from V and 4 bases from J, leaving 8 bases between. Sequencing was performed with immunoSEQ multiplex PCR; in TCRdb, only in-frame clones are kept and a portion is missing. The sample contains approximately 5,000 clones, around 76% of which appear only once. Processing released intraepithelial and lamina propria lymphocytes from the graft tissue. This chain uses TRBV9 with TRBJ2-7; no firm D call. The receptor was derived from a human patient who received an intestinal transplant, so some T cells may come from the graft donor. Specimen: ileum tissue, collected 220 to 240 days after intestinal transplant. Here the CDR3 reads CASSVDSEYEQYF. Written as DNA, the CDR3 is TGTGCCAGCAGCGTAGACTCGGAATACGAGCAGTACTTC.